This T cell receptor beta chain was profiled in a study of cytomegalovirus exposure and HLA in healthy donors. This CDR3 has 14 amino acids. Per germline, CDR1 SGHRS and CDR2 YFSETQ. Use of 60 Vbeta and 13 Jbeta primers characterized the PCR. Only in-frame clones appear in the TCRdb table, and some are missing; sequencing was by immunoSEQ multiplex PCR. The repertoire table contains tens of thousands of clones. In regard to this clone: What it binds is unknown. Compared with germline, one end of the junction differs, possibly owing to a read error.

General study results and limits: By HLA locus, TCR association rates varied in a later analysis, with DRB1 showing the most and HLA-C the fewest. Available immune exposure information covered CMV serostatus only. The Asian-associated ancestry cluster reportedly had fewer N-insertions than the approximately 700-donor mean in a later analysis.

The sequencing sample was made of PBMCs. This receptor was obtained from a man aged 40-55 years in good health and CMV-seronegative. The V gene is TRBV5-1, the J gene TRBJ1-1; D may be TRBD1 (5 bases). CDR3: CASGPGDLNTEAFF. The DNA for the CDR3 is TGCGCCAGCGGGCCGGGGGATTTGAATACTGAAGCTTTCTTT.